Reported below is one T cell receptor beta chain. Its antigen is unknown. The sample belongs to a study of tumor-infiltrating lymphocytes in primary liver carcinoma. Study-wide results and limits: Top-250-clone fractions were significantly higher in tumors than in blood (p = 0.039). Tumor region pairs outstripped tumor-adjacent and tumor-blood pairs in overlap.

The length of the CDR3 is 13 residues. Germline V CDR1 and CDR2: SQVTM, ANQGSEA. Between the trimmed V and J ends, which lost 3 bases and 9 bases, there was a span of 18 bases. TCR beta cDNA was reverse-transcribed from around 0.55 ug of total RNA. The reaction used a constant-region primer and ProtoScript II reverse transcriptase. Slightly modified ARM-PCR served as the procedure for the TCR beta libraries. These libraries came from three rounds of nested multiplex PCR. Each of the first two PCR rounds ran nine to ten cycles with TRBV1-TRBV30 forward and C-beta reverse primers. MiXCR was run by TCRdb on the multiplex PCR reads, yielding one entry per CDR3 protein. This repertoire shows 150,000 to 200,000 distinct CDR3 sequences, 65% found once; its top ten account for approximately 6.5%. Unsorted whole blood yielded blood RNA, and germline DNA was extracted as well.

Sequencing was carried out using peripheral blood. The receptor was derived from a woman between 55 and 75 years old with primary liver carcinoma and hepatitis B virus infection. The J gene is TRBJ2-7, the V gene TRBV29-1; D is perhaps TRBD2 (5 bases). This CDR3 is CSVDEGGRGRQYF. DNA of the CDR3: TGCAGCGTTGATGAGGGTGGACGGGGAAGGCAGTACTTC.